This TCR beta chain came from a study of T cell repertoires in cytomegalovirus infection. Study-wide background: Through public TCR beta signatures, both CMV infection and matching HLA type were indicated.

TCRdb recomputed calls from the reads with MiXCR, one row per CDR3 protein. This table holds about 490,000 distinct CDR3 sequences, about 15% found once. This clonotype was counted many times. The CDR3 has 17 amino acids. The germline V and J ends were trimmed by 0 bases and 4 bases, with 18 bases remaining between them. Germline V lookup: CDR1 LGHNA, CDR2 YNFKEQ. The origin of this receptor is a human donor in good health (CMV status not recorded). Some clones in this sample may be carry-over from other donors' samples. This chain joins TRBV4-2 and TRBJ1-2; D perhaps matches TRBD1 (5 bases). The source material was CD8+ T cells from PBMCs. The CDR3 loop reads CASSQEGTETAFYGYTF. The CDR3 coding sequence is TGTGCCAGCAGCCAAGAGGGGACTGAGACAGCCTTCTATGGCTACACCTTC.